The TCR beta chain described here comes from a study of T cell responses to AZD1222 COVID-19 vaccine (dated by TCRdb to the early 2020s). General notes on the study: AZD1222 recipients given second doses at about 4 weeks or at about 12 weeks were pooled, since spike-specific TCR depth and breadth were not found to differ between the two schedules. TCR sequencing was performed for 233 trial participants, of whom about 200 were given two doses of AZD1222 and around 25 were given two doses of MenACWY control vaccine. Trial participants were enrolled into age subgroups of 18-55, 56-69 and 70-plus years, which contained about 150, 27 and 61 TCR-sequenced participants, respectively.

The meaning of the sample's time point label: baseline before first vaccination. The vaccinee samples were drawn from two UK trials, COV001 and COV002, one of which was a single-blind randomized controlled phase 2/3 trial testing AZD1222 (ChAdOx1 nCoV-19) in healthy adults. Trial participant PBMC samples were collected at day 0 and day 28 after the second dose for TCRbeta chain sequencing. The CDR3 regions of human TCRbeta chains were analyzed by immunosequencing. The original pipeline was this. Repertoire TCRs were matched against a reference library of SARS-CoV-2-specific TCRs generated with the MIRA antigen-specificity platform. Breadth meant the fraction of unique TCRs that were SARS-CoV-2-associated, whereas depth meant the fraction of total T cells that were SARS-CoV-2-associated. Using the MIRA data, each spike-specific TCR was mapped to the spike region that the TCR reacts to and placed in a CD4 or CD8 class. Log10-transformed breadth and depth values were compared by one-way ANOVA with Sidak's multiple comparisons tests. This is the immuneACCESS table as TCRdb keeps it, with only in-frame sequences that have V and J called. A part of the clones is gone; compared with another copy, unresolved V genes explain less than half, and the rest is unexplained. V, J and clone size are taken as reported in that table, and D and trimming were inferred from the DNA itself. The sample data list roughly 130,000 clones, and just under 95% of these were observed just once. The ten largest account for over 6.5% of the sample.

Turning to this clone: Its antigen is currently not known. No base quality values were provided; no much bigger clone lies one nucleotide off.

Findings and caveats that apply to the study as a whole: The 56-69-year group was small, and its depth increase did not reach significance, likely because of low power. A significant rise in spike-specific TCR breadth and depth was observed after two AZD1222 doses relative to day 0 and relative to MenACWY recipients. Conclusions about previously exposed vaccinees were limited because only a handful of AZD1222 recipients were SARS-CoV-2 seropositive at baseline. No day 14 peak-response samples were available, so repertoires were characterized only after the peak T cell response. Most participants were white British and females outnumbered males, and the authors suggested that clonal diversity may have been underestimated. The vaccine-associated CD4 TCRs covered the entire spike protein, and the dominant responses fell in regions 160-218 and 743-854. Epitopes outside the regions mutated in the B.1.351 and B.1.1.7 variants were reportedly recognized by nearly half of the unique spike-specific TCRs.

CDR1 and CDR2 (MGHDK, SYGVNS) derive from the germline V gene. V lost 5 bases and J lost 7 bases; the stretch between them is 11 bases long. The CDR3 starts with the cysteine, ends with the phenylalanine, and has 12 residues. Of all the DNA, just the CDR3 is kept, 36 bases in frame from base 1. The TCR sequence derives from an adult in good health. The source was peripheral blood, collected on day 0 of AZD1222 vaccination. The sequence is built from TRBV25-1 and TRBJ1-2, with no reliable assignment of the D segment. The CDR3 region: CASSPKGFGYTF. The sequenced DNA: TGTGCCAGCAGTCCTAAAGGGTTTGGCTACACCTTC.